This T cell receptor beta chain derives from a study of CD8+ T cells in alopecia areata. Study-level points and caveats: The study found higher clonality in lesional than normal scalp, especially in alopecia totalis/universalis. Amid tofacitinib therapy, many expanded lesional clones stayed present in scalp and blood. Against the mouse data, patients shared TCRs less clearly, possibly for HLA reasons.

RNA extraction and reverse transcription yielded cDNA as sequencing template. The protocol was immunoSEQ multiplex PCR, while the TCRdb copy is restricted to in-frame clones and leaves out a portion. Of approximately 200,000 clones listed, 50% to 60% are singletons. This clone was observed a handful of times. Its target is not known. Treatment given: oral pan-JAK inhibitor, 5-10 mg twice daily. The input for sequencing was CD4+ T cells sorted from blood, taken at week 4, from a patient treated with tofacitinib. This sequence originates from a human donor with alopecia areata.

Here the CDR3 DNA reads TGTGCCAGTAGTATTGGGGATTTTAGGGCCAACGTCCTGACTTTC. This encodes CASSIGDFRANVLTF. V gene TRBV19 combines with J gene TRBJ2-6; no clear D. Germline CDR1 LNHDA, CDR2 SQIVND (reference sequence). The CDR3 runs to 15 residues. Trimming shortened V by 3 bases and J by 5 bases, and 11 bases separated the two germline ends.